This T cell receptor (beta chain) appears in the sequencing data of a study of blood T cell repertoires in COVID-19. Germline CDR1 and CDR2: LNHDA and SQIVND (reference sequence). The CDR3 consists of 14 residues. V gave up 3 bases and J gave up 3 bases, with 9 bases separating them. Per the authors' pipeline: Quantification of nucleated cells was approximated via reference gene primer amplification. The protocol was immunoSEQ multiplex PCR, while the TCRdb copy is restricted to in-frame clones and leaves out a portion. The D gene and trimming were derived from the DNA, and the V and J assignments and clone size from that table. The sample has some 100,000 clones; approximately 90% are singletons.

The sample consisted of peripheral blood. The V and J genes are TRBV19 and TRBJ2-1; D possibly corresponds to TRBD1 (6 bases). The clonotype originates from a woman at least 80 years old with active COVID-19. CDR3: CASSITGFYNEQFF. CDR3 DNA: TGTGCCAGTAGTATTACAGGGTTCTACAATGAGCAGTTCTTC.